A single sample gave rise to the 23 T cell receptor beta chains below, sequenced in a study of blood T cell repertoires in COVID-19. Sequencing was performed with immunoSEQ multiplex PCR; in TCRdb, only in-frame clones are kept and a portion is missing. Altogether roughly 250,000 clones are present, approximately 78% being singletons, with the ten largest covering 12%. What was sequenced was peripheral blood. The receptor source for this set is a woman aged 60-75 years with active or convalescent COVID-19.

The V call is TRBV6-5, the J call TRBJ2-1; 7 bases are shared with TRBD2. Trimming at V came to 11 bases and at J to 2 bases, leaving 12 bases not matched to a gene. The CDR3 spans 15 residues. Germline V gene sequence: CDR1 MNHEY, CDR2 SVGAGI. CDR3 coding DNA: TGTGCCGGGAGGGAGCAGGGTCATCCCTACAATGAGCAGTTCTTC. It encodes CAGREQGHPYNEQFF.

This clone was seen ten or more times. V gene TRBV27 combines with J gene TRBJ2-7; D may be TRBD2 (5 bases). The V and J ends lost 2 bases and 4 bases respectively, with 9 bases between them. Germline V lookup: CDR1 MNHEY, CDR2 SMNVEV (reference sequence). There are 13 residues in the CDR3. CDR3 region: CASSLERGYEQYF. The CDR3 region has the DNA TGTGCCAGCAGTTTAGAACGAGGGTACGAGCAGTACTTC.

J is TRBJ2-7 and V is TRBV6-1, with D perhaps matching TRBD2 (6 bases). Trimming pared 1 base from V and 2 bases from J, leaving 12 bases between. Germline V CDR1 and CDR2: MNHNS, SASEGT. This CDR3 has 15 residues. This CDR3 reads CASSEGDGGPYEQYF. In DNA, the CDR3 is TGTGCCAGCAGTGAAGGCGATGGAGGGCCCTACGAGCAGTACTTC.

This clone was detected only once. This rearrangement joins TRBV4-1 to TRBJ2-7; 16 bases line up with TRBD2. The trim removed 3 bases at V and 3 bases at J, leaving 11 bases unmatched. CDR1 is MGHRA, CDR2 YSYEKL, per germline. The CDR3 runs 19 residues. CDR3 DNA: TGCGCCAGCAGCCACGCTGTCCCGGGACTAGCGGGGGGGGTCTACGAGCAGTACTTC. Translated: CASSHAVPGLAGGVYEQYF.

A note on this clone: Other DNA sequences in this specimen translate into the identical CDR3. The chain links TRBV5-1 to TRBJ2-7; 8 nucleotides match TRBD1. This CDR3 has 14 residues. J gave up 3 bases and V 0 bases, and 2 bases lay outside the gene matches. Germline V lookup: CDR1 SGHRS, CDR2 YFSETQ. This CDR3 reads CASSLAGQDYEQYF. The CDR3 DNA reads as TGCGCCAGCAGCTTGGCGGGACAGGACTACGAGCAGTACTTC.

The gene calls are TRBV7-2 and TRBJ2-4, with TRBD2 matching 12 bases. The trim removed 6 bases at V and 4 bases at J, leaving 10 bases unmatched. From germline, CDR1 is SGHTA and CDR2 FQGNSA. CDR3 length equals 17 residues. The CDR3 nucleotides are TGTGCCAGCAGTTCCCGACTAGCGGGGGCCCCTAAAAACATTCAGTACTTC. It translates to CASSSRLAGAPKNIQYF.

This clone came up once. This chain connects TRBV11-3 to TRBJ2-1; a weak D match, TRBD1 (5 bases). This CDR3 spans 15 amino acids. V dropped 3 bases and J dropped 4 bases, with 13 bases sitting between them. Germline V gene lookup returns CDR1 SGHNT and CDR2 YENEEA. CDR3 sequence reads: CASSFSQGSYNEQFF. The CDR3 nucleotides are TGTGCCAGCAGCTTTTCCCAGGGAAGTTACAATGAGCAGTTCTTC.

CDR3 DNA sequence: TGTGCCAGTAGTATAGAACCCCCCGGACAGGCGGGGGAGCAGTACTTC. Translated: CASSIEPPGQAGEQYF. The rearrangement links TRBV19 to TRBJ2-7, with D maybe TRBD1 (7 bases). This CDR3 spans 16 amino acids. Trimming stripped 0 bases from V and 7 bases from J, with 19 bases between. The germline gives CDR1 LNHDA, CDR2 SQIVND (reference sequence).

V usage is TRBV19 and J usage is TRBJ2-3, with 7 bases aligning to TRBD2. V was clipped by 6 bases and J by 3 bases; unmatched bases: 3. In germline, CDR1 is LNHDA, CDR2 SQIVND (reference sequence). This CDR3 has 13 residues. CDR3 in amino acids: CASRWGGTDTQYF. In nucleotides, the CDR3 is TGTGCCAGTAGATGGGGGGGAACAGATACGCAGTATTTT.

The chain is built from TRBV4-3 and TRBJ1-1, with 9 bases aligning to TRBD1. Losses at the gene ends were 1 base for V and 5 bases for J; bases not matched to a gene: 8. The germline V gene has CDR1 LGHNA and CDR2 YSLEER. The CDR3 length is 16 residues. The CDR3 coding sequence is TGCGCCAGCAGCCAAGCCTTCGGACAGGGGTGGACTGAAGCTTTCTTT. Its protein is CASSQAFGQGWTEAFF.

This clone was picked up one time. The CDR3, as DNA: TGTGCCAGCAGACGCGACGGGACAGGTTTTGGCGGTTATGGCTACACCTTC. Protein sequence: CASRRDGTGFGGYGYTF. This chain links TRBV6-4 with TRBJ1-2; TRBD1 matches at 8 bases. The germline V gene encodes CDR1 MRHNA and CDR2 SNTAGT. The CDR3 is made up of 17 amino acids. The trim removed 6 bases at V and 5 bases at J, leaving 17 bases unmatched.

J is TRBJ2-3 and V is TRBV12-1; TRBD2 is taken as the D call from the table, unchecked against the DNA. TRBV12-1 is a pseudogene. This CDR3 region has 16 residues. CDR3 coding DNA: TGTGCCAAGGGACTAGCGGGGACGGCGCACACAGATACGCAGTATTTT. It encodes CAKGLAGTAHTDTQYF.

This chain uses TRBV6-5 with TRBJ1-1; a possible D gene is TRBD1 (5 bases). V gave up 6 bases and J gave up 4 bases, with 15 bases separating them. This CDR3 comprises 14 residues. Germline CDR1 is MNHEY and CDR2 is SVGAGI. CDR3 DNA: TGTGCCAGCAGCGACCAGGCCGGGGGCACTGAAGCTTTCTTT. Translation: CASSDQAGGTEAFF.

The chain employs TRBV10-3 and TRBJ1-1, with TRBD1 identical over 7 bases. Trimming cost V 2 bases and J 4 bases; bases outside gene matches: 13. This CDR3 contains 17 residues. Germline V gives CDR1 ENHRY, CDR2 SYGVKD. The CDR3 loop reads CAISERGLRQGGTEAFF. CDR3 sequence (DNA): TGTGCCATCAGTGAGCGCGGACTACGACAGGGAGGCACTGAAGCTTTCTTT.

CDR3 in DNA: TGTGCCAGCAGCTTAGCCGGACTAGCGGGGGGAAGCACAGATACGCAGTATTTT. Its protein is CASSLAGLAGGSTDTQYF. The chain joins TRBV7-2 to TRBJ2-3; 14 nucleotides agree with TRBD2. This CDR3 is 18 amino acids long. Germline values: CDR1 SGHTA, CDR2 FQGNSA. V dropped 0 bases and J dropped 0; count of bases not matched to a gene: 2.

The chain links TRBV7-2 to TRBJ2-7; D ambiguous. Looked up from germline, CDR1 is SGHTA and CDR2 is FQGNSA. V was pared by 1 base and J by 7 bases, with 8 bases between. The CDR3 has 12 residues. In DNA form, the CDR3 reads TGTGCCAGCAGCTTAGGGTTCGGTGAGCAGTACTTC. It yields the protein CASSLGFGEQYF.

The V gene is TRBV4-1, the J gene TRBJ1-6; maybe TRBD1 (5 bases). Germline loops: CDR1 MGHRA, CDR2 YSYEKL. V dropped 4 bases and J dropped 0 bases, with 13 bases sitting between them. The CDR3 extends over 17 amino acids. This chain's CDR3 is CASSPPTVLSYNSPLHF. The CDR3, as DNA: TGCGCCAGCAGCCCCCCGACAGTGCTCTCCTATAATTCACCCCTCCACTTT.

The rearrangement joins TRBV27 to TRBJ1-5; D is possibly TRBD1 (6 bases). Trimming removed 2 bases at V and 5 bases at J, with 10 bases between. The CDR3 has 14 amino acids. CDR1 is MNHEY, CDR2 SMNVEV, per germline (reference sequence). CDR3 DNA: TGTGCCAGCAGTTTAATCGCAGGGGATCAGCCCCAGCATTTT. Translating it yields CASSLIAGDQPQHF.

This clone has ten or more counts. The chain recombines TRBV27 with TRBJ2-1, with D tentatively TRBD2 (6 bases). Germline CDR1 and CDR2: MNHEY and SMNVEV (reference sequence). V was cut by 8 bases and J by 2 bases, with 7 bases left in between. CDR3 length: 12 amino acids. The CDR3 region is CASRGTYNEQFF. In nucleotides, the CDR3 is TGTGCCAGCCGGGGGACCTACAATGAGCAGTTCTTC.

This clone was seen a few times. The chain uses TRBV29-1 and TRBJ1-2; 10 nucleotides line up with TRBD1. V lost 8 bases and J lost 0; bases outside the gene matches: 9. CDR1 is SQVTM, CDR2 ANQGSEA, per germline. This CDR3 has 15 residues. This chain's CDR3 is CSTRTGGDPNYGYTF. In nucleotides, the CDR3 is TGCAGCACCAGGACAGGGGGTGATCCTAACTATGGCTACACCTTC.

V is TRBV9 and J is TRBJ2-7; D call uncertain. The length of the CDR3 is 15 residues. The V gene's germline CDR1 is SGDLS and CDR2 YYNGEE. The V end lost 0 bases, the J end lost 3 bases, and 13 bases lay between the germline ends. DNA for the CDR3: TGTGCCAGCAGCGTAGAAGCTTATCTCGGCTACGAGCAGTACTTC. Amino acids: CASSVEAYLGYEQYF.

The chain is built from TRBV19 and TRBJ1-5, with D tentatively TRBD1 (5 bases). The CDR3 covers 16 residues. Trimming shortened V by 3 bases and J by 3 bases, and 15 bases separated the two germline ends. Looked up from germline, CDR1 is LNHDA and CDR2 is SQIVND (reference sequence). DNA of the CDR3: TGTGCCAGTAGTATCTTCGGGGGGTTGCCCAATCAGCCCCAGCATTTT. This gives the protein CASSIFGGLPNQPQHF.

This sequence joins TRBV4-3 and TRBJ1-2; D not certain. Per germline, CDR1 LGHNA and CDR2 YSLEER. V shed 0 bases and J shed 4 bases, with 12 bases lying between them. The CDR3 is made up of 15 amino acids. CDR3 residues: CASSQEGSLSYGYTF. The CDR3 coding sequence is TGCGCCAGCAGCCAAGAGGGCAGTCTATCCTATGGCTACACCTTC.